One T cell receptor beta chain is described in this entry. Sample-barcoded 5' priming and a J-beta primer mix drove a second PCR of 7 to 11 cycles. One entry per CDR3 protein, called by TCRdb with MiXCR from the 5' RACE reads. The repertoire holds about 1.6 million distinct CDR3 sequences, with around 35% as singletons. Per germline, CDR1 DFQATT and CDR2 SNEGSKA (reference sequence). The V end was cut by 3 bases, the J end by 7 bases, with 9 bases between. This CDR3 has 11 residues. This sample was taken from a study of blood T cells in healthy people across ages. The V and J genes are TRBV20-1 and TRBJ1-1; no reliable D call. The sequence was obtained from a woman in her 30s in good health. The sequenced sample consisted of blood. CDR3 loop: CSARDGLEAFF. Here the CDR3 DNA reads TGCAGTGCTAGGGACGGTCTTGAAGCTTTCTTT.